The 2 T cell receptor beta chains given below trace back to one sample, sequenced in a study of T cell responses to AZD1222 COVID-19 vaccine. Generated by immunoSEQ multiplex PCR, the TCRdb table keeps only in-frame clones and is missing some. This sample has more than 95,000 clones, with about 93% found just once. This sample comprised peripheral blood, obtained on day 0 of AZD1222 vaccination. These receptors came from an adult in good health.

For the CDR3, the DNA is TGTGCCAGCAGTGTTGAAATTTGGCGGATCAATCAGCCCCAGCATTTT. Translated, it gives CASSVEIWRINQPQHF. The chain employs TRBV6-1 and TRBJ1-5; D is ambiguous. This CDR3 has 16 amino acids. In germline, CDR1 is MNHNS, CDR2 SASEGT. Trimming left V 4 bases short and J 3 bases short, with 16 bases between.

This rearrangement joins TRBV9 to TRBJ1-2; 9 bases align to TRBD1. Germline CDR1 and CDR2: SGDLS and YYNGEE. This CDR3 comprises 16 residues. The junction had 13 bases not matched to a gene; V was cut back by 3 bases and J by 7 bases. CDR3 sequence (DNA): TGTGCCAGCAGCGCATATCCAACGGGACAGGGAGGTGGCTACACCTTC. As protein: CASSAYPTGQGGGYTF.